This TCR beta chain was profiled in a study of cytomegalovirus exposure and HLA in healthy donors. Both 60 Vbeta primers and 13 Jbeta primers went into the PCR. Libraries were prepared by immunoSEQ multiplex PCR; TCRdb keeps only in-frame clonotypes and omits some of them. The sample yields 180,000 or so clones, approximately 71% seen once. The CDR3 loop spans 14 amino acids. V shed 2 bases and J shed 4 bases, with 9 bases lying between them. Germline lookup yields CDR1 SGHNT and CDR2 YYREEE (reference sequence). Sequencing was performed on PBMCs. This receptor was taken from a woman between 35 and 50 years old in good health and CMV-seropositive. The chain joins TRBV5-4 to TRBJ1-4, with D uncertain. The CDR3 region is CASSFLADNEKLFF. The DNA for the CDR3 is TGTGCCAGCAGCTTCTTGGCAGATAATGAAAAACTGTTTTTT.